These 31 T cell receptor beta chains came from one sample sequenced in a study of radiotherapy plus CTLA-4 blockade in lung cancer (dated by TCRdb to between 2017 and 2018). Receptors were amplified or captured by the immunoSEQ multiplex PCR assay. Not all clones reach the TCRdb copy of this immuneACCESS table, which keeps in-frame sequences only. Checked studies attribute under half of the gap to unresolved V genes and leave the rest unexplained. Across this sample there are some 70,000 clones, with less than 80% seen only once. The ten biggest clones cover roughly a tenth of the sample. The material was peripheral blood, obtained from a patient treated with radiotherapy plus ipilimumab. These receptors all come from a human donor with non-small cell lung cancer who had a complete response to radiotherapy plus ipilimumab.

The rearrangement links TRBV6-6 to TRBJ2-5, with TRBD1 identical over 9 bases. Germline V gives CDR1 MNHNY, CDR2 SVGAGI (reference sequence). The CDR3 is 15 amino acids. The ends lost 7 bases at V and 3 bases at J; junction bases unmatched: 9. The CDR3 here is CASNNRGHSKETQYF. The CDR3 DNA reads TGTGCCAGCAATAACAGGGGGCACTCAAAAGAGACCCAGTACTTC.

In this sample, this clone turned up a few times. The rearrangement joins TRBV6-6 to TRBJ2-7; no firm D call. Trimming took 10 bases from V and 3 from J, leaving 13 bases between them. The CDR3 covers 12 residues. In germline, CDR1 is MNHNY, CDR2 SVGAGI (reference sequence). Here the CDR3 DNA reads TGTGCCACCACGCCTGGGGTCTACGAGCAGTACTTC. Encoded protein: CATTPGVYEQYF.

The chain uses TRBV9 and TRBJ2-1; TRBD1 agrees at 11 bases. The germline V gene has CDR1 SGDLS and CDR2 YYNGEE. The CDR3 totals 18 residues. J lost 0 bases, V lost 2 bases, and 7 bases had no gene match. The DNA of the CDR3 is TGTGCCAGCAGCGTGGGGACAGGGGGTATGAGCTCCTACAATGAGCAGTTCTTC. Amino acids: CASSVGTGGMSSYNEQFF.

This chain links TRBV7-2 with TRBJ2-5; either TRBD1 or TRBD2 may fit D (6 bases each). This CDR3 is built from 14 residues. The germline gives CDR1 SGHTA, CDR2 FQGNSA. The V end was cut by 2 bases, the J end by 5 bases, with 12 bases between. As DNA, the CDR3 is TGTGCCAGCAGCTTACAAGGGGGGACGGAGACCCAGTACTTC. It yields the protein CASSLQGGTETQYF.

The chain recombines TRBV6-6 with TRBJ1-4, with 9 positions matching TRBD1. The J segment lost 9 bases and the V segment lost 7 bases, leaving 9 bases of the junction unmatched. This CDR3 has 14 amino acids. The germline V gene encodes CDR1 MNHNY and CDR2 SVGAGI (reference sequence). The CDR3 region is CASIRDRDRQKLFF. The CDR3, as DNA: TGTGCCAGCATTCGGGACAGGGACCGTCAAAAACTGTTTTTT.

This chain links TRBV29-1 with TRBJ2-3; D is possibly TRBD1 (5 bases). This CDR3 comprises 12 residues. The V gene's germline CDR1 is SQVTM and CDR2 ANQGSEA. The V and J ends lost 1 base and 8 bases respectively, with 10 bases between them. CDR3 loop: CSVEGQPLTQYF. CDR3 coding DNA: TGCAGCGTTGAAGGACAGCCTCTTACGCAGTATTTT.

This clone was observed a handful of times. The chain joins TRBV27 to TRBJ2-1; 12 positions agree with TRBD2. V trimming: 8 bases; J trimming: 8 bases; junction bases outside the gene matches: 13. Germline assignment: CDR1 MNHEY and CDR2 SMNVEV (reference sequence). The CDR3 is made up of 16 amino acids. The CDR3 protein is CASRKPGLAGRDEQFF. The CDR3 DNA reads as TGTGCCAGCCGTAAGCCGGGACTAGCGGGTAGAGATGAGCAGTTCTTC.

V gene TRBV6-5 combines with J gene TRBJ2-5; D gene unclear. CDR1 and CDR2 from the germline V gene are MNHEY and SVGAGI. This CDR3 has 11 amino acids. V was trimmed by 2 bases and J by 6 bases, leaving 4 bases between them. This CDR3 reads CASSYGQTQYF. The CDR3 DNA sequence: TGTGCCAGCAGTTACGGTCAGACCCAGTACTTC.

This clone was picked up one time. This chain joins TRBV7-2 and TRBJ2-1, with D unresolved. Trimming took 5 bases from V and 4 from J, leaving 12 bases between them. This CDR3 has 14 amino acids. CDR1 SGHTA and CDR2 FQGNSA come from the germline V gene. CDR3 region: CASSTRSPYNEQFF. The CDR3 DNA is TGTGCCAGCAGCACCCGCAGCCCTTACAATGAGCAGTTCTTC.

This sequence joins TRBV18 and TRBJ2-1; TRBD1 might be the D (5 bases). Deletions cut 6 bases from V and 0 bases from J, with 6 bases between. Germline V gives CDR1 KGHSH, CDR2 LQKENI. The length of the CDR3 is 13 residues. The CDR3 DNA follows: TGTGCCAGCTCGCAGGGCTCCTACAATGAGCAGTTCTTC. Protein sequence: CASSQGSYNEQFF.

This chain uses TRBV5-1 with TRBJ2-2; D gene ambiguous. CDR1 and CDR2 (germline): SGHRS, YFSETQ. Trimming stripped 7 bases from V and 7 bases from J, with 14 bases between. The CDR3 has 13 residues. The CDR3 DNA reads TGCGCCAGCGGATCCGGGCGAGGCGGGGAGCTGTTTTTT. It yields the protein CASGSGRGGELFF.

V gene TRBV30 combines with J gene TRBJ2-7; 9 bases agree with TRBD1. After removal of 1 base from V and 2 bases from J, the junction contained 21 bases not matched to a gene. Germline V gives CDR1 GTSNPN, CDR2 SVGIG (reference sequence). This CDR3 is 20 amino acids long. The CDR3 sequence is CAWSEGKGLYSGQGPYEQYF. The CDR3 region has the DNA TGTGCCTGGAGTGAAGGAAAGGGTTTGTATTCGGGACAGGGACCCTACGAGCAGTACTTC.

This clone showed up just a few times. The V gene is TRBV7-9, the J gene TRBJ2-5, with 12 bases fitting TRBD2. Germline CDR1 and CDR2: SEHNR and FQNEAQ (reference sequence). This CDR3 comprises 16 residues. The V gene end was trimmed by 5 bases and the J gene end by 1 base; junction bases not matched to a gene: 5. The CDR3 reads CASSPPGLAGQETQYF. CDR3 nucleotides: TGTGCCAGCAGCCCCCCGGGACTAGCGGGCCAAGAGACCCAGTACTTC. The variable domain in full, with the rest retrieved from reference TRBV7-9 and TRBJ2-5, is DTGVSQNPRHKITKRGQNVTFRCDPISEHNRLYWYRQTLGQGPEFLTYFQNEAQLEKSRLLSDRFSAERPKGSFSTLEIQRTEQGDSAMYLCASSPPGLAGQETQYFGPGTRLLVL.

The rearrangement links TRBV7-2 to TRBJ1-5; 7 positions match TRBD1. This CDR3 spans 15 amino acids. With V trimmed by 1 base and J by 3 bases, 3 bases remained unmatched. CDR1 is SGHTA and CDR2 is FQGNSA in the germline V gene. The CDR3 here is CASSLDGTDNQPQHF. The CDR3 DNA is TGTGCCAGCAGCTTAGATGGGACAGACAATCAGCCCCAGCATTTT.

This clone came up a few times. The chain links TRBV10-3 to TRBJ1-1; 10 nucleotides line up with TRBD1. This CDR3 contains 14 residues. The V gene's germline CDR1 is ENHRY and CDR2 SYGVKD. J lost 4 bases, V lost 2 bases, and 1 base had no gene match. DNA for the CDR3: TGTGCCATCAGTGAGGGACAGGGGGGCACTGAAGCTTTCTTT. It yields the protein CAISEGQGGTEAFF.

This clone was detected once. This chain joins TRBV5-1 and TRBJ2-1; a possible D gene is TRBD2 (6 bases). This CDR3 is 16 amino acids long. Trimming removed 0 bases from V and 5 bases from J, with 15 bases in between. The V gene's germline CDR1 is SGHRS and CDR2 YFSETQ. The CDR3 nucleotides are TGCGCCAGCAGCTTGGTTCCTAGCTCGGGGGACAATGAGCAGTTCTTC. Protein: CASSLVPSSGDNEQFF.

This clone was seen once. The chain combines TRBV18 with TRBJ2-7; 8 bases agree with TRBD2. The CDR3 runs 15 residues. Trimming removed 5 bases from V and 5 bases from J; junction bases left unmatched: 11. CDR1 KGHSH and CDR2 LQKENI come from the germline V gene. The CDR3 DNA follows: TGTGCCAGCTCATCTTCTGGCGGGGGGCTTGACGAGCAGTACTTC. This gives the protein CASSSSGGGLDEQYF.

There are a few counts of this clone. The CDR3 DNA reads TGCGCCAGCAGCCAAGAGTCGCTAGCGGGGGGCCGGAGGGAGACCCAGTACTTC. Amino acid sequence: CASSQESLAGGRRETQYF. The chain has TRBV4-3 and TRBJ2-5; TRBD2 matches at 11 bases. V was clipped by 0 bases and J by 5 bases; unmatched bases: 11. There are 18 residues in the CDR3. Germline values: CDR1 LGHNA, CDR2 YSLEER.

CDR3 region: CASSYSDRDNQPQHF. The CDR3 nucleotides are TGTGCCAGCAGTTACTCGGACAGGGACAATCAGCCCCAGCATTTT. The rearrangement uses TRBV6-6 and TRBJ1-5; 8 bases map to TRBD1. The CDR3 extends over 15 amino acids. V shed 0 bases, J shed 3 bases, and the junction held 1 base outside the gene matches. Germline values: CDR1 MNHNY, CDR2 SVGAGI (reference sequence).

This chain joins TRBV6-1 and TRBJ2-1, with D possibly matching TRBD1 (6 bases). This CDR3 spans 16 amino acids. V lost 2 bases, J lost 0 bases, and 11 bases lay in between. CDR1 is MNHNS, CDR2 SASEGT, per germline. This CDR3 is CASSETTGYSYNEQFF. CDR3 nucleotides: TGTGCCAGCAGTGAAACCACAGGGTACTCCTACAATGAGCAGTTCTTC.

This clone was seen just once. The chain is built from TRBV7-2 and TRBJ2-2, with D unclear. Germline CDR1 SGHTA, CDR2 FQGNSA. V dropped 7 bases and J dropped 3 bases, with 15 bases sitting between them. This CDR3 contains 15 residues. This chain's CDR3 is CASNRVGKYTGELFF. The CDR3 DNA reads TGTGCCAGCAACCGAGTGGGGAAATACACCGGGGAGCTGTTTTTT.

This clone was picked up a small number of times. The CDR3 bases are TGTGCCAGCAGCTTCCGGGAGCTCAATGAGCAGTTCTTC. Its translation: CASSFRELNEQFF. J is TRBJ2-1 and V is TRBV7-2, with D tentatively TRBD2 (6 bases). The germline V and J ends were trimmed by 3 bases and 6 bases, with 9 bases remaining between them. The germline gives CDR1 SGHTA, CDR2 FQGNSA. The CDR3 runs 13 residues. Using reference TRBV7-2 and TRBJ2-1 for the parts outside the CDR3, the full variable domain is GAGVSQSPSNKVTEKGKDVELRCDPISGHTALYWYRQSLGQGLEFLIYFQGNSAPDKSGLPSDRFSAERTGGSVSTLTIQRTQQEDSAVYLCASSFRELNEQFFGPGTRLTVL.

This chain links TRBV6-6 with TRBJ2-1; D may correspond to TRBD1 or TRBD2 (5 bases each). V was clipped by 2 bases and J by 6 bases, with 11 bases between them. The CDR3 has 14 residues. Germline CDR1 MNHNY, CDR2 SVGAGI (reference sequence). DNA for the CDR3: TGTGCCAGCAGTTACCCCGGGGCCTCCAATGAGCAGTTCTTC. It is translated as CASSYPGASNEQFF.

CDR3 loop: CASSQLSSTDTQYF. The CDR3 bases are TGTGCCAGTAGCCAATTATCTAGCACAGATACGCAGTATTTT. The V and J genes are TRBV19 and TRBJ2-3; the D is unclear. There are 14 residues in the CDR3. The V end lost 6 bases, the J end lost 0 bases, and 10 bases lay between the germline ends. Germline CDR1 is LNHDA and CDR2 is SQIVND (reference sequence).

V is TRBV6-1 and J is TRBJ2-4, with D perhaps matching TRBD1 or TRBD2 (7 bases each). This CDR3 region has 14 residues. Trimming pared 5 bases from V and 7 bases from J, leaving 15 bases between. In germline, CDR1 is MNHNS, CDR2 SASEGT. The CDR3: CASSPQGGGNIQYF. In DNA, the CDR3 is TGTGCCAGCAGTCCTCAGGGGGGGGGCAACATTCAGTACTTC.

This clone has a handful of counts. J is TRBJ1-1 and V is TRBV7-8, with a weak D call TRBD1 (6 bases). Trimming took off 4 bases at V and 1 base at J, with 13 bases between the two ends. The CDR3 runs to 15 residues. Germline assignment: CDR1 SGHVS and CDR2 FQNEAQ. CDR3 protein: CASSYTGQQNTEAFF. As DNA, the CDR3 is TGTGCCAGCAGCTACACTGGACAGCAGAACACTGAAGCTTTCTTT.

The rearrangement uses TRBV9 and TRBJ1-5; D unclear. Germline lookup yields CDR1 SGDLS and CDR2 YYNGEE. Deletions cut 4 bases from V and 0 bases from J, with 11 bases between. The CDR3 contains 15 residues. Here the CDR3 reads CASSSEGYSNQPQHF. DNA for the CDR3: TGTGCCAGCAGCTCGGAAGGTTATAGCAATCAGCCCCAGCATTTT.

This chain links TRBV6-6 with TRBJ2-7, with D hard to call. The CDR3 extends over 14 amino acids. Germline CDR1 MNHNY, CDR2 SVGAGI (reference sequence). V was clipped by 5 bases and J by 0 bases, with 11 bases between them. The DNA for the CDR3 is TGTGCCAGCAGTGTTCGACTTTCCTCCTACGAGCAGTACTTC. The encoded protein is CASSVRLSSYEQYF.

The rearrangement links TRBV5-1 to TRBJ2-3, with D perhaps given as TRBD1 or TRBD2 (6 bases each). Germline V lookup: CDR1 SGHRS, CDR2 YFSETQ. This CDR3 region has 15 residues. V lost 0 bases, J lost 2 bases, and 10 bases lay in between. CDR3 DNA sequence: TGCGCCAGCAGCTTGGCGAGGGGGGACACAGATACGCAGTATTTT. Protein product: CASSLARGDTDTQYF.

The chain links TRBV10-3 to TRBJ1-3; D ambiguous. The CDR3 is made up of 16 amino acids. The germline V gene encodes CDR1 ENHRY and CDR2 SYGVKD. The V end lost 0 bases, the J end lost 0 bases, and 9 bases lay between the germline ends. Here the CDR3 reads CAISESPAGSGNTIYF. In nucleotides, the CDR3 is TGTGCCATCAGTGAGTCGCCAGCAGGCTCTGGAAACACCATATATTTT.

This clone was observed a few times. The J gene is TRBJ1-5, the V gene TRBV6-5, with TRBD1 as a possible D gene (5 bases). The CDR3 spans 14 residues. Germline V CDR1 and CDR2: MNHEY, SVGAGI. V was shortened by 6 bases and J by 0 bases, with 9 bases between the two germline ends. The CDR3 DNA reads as TGTGCCAGCAGCTCAGGGTTTAGCAATCAGCCCCAGCATTTT. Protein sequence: CASSSGFSNQPQHF.